This TCR beta chain was identified during a study of CD8 T cells in Susac syndrome. V dropped 3 bases and J dropped 7; count of bases not matched to a gene: 17. This CDR3 comprises 18 residues. Germline V gene lookup returns CDR1 SGHRS and CDR2 YFSETQ. Reverse transcription of about 0.5 to 1 ug RNA used random hexamers. TCRdb itself ran the immunoSEQ multiplex PCR reads through MiXCR, one entry per CDR3 protein. This sample yields just over 300,000 distinct CDR3 sequences, of which 92% are seen a single time; roughly 0.059% belongs to the top ten. The rearrangement links TRBV5-1 to TRBJ2-1; 9 bases align to TRBD2. Source material: CD4+ T cells from PBMCs. The receptor was isolated from a human donor with multiple sclerosis. The CDR3 DNA is TGCGCCAGCAGCTCCCGCGGGCAGAGCGGGGGGTTCGGGAATGAGCAGTTCTTC. Protein: CASSSRGQSGGFGNEQFF. Combining the CDR3 with reference TRBV5-1 and TRBJ2-1 gives the whole variable domain KAGVTQTPRYLIKTRGQQVTLSCSPISGHRSVSWYQQTPGQGLQFLFEYFSETQRNKGNFPGRFSGRQFSNSRSEMNVSTLELGDSALYLCASSSRGQSGGFGNEQFFGPGTRLTVL.